The source of this T cell receptor beta chain is a study of CD8 T cells in ankylosing spondylitis. This clonotype was observed a few times. No antigen is known for it. This CDR3 has 16 residues. Trimming removed 4 bases from V and 0 bases from J; junction bases left unmatched: 6. Looked up from germline, CDR1 is SGHRS and CDR2 is YFSETQ. One entry per CDR3 protein, called by TCRdb with MiXCR from the 5' RACE reads. The sample consists of 750,000 to 850,000 distinct CDR3 sequences, 10% to 15% of them appearing once. Points from the study as a whole: Ankylosing spondylitis blood appeared to carry a characteristic TCR beta motif of several highly homologous variants.

The sequenced material came from blood, either unsorted or a sorted T cell fraction (not recorded which). The chain uses TRBV5-1 and TRBJ1-4, with 7 positions matching TRBD1. The clonotype comes from a male donor with ankylosing spondylitis. The CDR3 loop reads CASSPRTGPTNEKLFF. Written as DNA, the CDR3 is TGCGCCAGCAGCCCCCGGACAGGCCCAACTAATGAAAAACTGTTTTTT.